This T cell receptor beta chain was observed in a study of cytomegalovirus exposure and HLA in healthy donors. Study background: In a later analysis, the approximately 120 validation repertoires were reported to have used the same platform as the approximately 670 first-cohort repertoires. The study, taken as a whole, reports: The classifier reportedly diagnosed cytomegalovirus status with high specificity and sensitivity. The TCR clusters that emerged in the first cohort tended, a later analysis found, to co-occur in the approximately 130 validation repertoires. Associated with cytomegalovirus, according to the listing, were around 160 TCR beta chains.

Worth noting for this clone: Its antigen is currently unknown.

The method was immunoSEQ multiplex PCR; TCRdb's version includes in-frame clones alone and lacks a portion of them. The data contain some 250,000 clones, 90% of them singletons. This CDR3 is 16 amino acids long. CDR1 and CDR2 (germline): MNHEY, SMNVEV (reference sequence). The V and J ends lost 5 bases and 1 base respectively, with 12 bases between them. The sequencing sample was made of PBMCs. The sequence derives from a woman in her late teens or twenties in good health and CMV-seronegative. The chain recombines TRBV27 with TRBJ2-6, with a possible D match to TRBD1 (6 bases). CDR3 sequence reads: CASSHNTGSGANVLTF. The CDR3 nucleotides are TGTGCCAGCAGTCACAATACAGGGTCTGGGGCCAACGTCCTGACTTTC.